The clone carrying this TCR beta chain has a handful of counts. Clones were read by immunoSEQ multiplex PCR, and TCRdb kept only the in-frame ones, dropping some. The sample includes fewer than 200,000 clones, around 90% seen only once; the top ten take 1.5% to 2%. The data were taken from a study of T cell responses to AZD1222 COVID-19 vaccine. V lost 0 bases and J 8 bases, leaving 16 bases between the germline ends. Germline V gene data show CDR1 as MNHEY and CDR2 as SMNVEV (reference sequence). The CDR3 is 15 residues long. The sequence was obtained from an adult in good health. V gene TRBV27 combines with J gene TRBJ1-2, with a weak D call TRBD1 (6 bases). The specimen was peripheral blood, collected on day 0 of AZD1222 vaccination. The CDR3 region is CASSLSFTGWRGYTF. The CDR3 bases are TGTGCCAGCAGTTTATCGTTCACAGGGTGGAGGGGCTACACCTTC.